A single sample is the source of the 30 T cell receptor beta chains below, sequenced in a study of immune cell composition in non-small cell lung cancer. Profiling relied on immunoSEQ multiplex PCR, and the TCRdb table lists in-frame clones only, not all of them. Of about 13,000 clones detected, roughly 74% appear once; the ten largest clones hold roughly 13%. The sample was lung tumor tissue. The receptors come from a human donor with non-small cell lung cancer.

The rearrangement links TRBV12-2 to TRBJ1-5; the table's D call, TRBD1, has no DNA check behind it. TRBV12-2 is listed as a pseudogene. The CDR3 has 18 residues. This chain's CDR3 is CASRLSVDRKGSNQPQHF. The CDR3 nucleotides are TGTGCAAGTCGCCTTTCGGTAGACAGGAAGGGGAGCAATCAGCCCCAGCATTTT.

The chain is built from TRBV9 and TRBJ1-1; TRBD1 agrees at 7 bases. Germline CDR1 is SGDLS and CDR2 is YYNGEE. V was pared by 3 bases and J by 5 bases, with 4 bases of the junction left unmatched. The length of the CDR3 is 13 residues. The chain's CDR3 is CASSGPGGTEAFF. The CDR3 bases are TGTGCCAGCAGCGGACCAGGGGGGACTGAAGCTTTCTTT.

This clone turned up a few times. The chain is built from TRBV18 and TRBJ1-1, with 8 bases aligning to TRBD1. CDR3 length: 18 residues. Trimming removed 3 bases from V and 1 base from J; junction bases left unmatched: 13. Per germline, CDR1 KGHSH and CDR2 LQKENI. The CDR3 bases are TGTGCCAGCTCACCTACCAGGGGGCGTCAGACGTCGAACACTGAAGCTTTCTTT. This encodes CASSPTRGRQTSNTEAFF. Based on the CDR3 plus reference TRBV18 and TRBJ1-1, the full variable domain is NAGVMQNPRHLVRRRGQEARLRCSPMKGHSHVYWYRQLPEEGLKFMVYLQKENIIDESGMPKERFSAEFPKEGPSILRIQQVVRGDSAAYFCASSPTRGRQTSNTEAFFGQGTRLTVV.

The CDR3 sequence: CASSLGPSPGYEQYF. In DNA form, the CDR3 reads TGTGCCAGCAGCTTAGGACCTTCTCCAGGCTACGAGCAGTACTTC. This chain links TRBV7-8 with TRBJ2-7; D is uncertain. V lost 1 base and J lost 3, with 13 bases in between. The CDR3 contains 15 residues. Germline CDR1 and CDR2: SGHVS and FQNEAQ. Variable domain in full (rest from reference TRBV7-8 and TRBJ2-7): GAGVSQSPRYKVAKRGQDVALRCDPISGHVSLFWYQQALGQGPEFLTYFQNEAQLDKSGLPSDRFFAERPEGSVSTLKIQRTQQEDSAVYLCASSLGPSPGYEQYFGPGTRLTVT.

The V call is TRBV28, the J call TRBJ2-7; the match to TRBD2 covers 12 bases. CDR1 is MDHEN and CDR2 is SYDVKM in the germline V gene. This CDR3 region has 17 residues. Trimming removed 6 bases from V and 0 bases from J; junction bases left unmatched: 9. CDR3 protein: CASSFTSGGPSSYEQYF. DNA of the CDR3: TGTGCCAGCAGCTTTACTAGCGGGGGGCCTAGCTCCTACGAGCAGTACTTC.

DNA for the CDR3: TGTGCCAGCAGTCCCCGGGGACAGGCGCCTGGTGGCTACACCTTC. It encodes CASSPRGQAPGGYTF. The chain combines TRBV6-1 with TRBJ1-2; the match to TRBD1 covers 8 bases. CDR1 and CDR2 from the germline V gene are MNHNS and SASEGT. V shed 5 bases and J 7 bases; nucleotides not matched to a gene: 12. The CDR3 has 15 amino acids.

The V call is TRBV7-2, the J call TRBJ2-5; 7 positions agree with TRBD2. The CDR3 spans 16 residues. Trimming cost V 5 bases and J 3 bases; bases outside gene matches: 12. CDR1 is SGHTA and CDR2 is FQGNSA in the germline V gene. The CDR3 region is CASSPSAGWAKETQYF. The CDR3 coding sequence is TGTGCCAGCAGCCCATCAGCGGGGTGGGCAAAAGAGACCCAGTACTTC.

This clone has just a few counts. CDR3 loop: CASSSRTGGTEAFF. The CDR3 DNA reads as TGTGCCAGCAGCTCCCGGACAGGGGGCACTGAAGCTTTCTTT. This sequence joins TRBV7-9 and TRBJ1-1; 10 bases agree with TRBD1. The J segment lost 4 bases and the V segment lost 4 bases, leaving 3 bases of the junction unmatched. Germline CDR1 is SEHNR and CDR2 is FQNEAQ (reference sequence). The CDR3 length is 14 residues.

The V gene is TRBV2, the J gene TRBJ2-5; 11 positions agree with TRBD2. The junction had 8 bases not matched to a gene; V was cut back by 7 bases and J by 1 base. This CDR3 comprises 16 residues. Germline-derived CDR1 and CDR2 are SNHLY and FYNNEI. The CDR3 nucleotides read TGTGCCAGCAAATCCCTAGCGGGGGGCTTCCAAGAGACCCAGTACTTC. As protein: CASKSLAGGFQETQYF.

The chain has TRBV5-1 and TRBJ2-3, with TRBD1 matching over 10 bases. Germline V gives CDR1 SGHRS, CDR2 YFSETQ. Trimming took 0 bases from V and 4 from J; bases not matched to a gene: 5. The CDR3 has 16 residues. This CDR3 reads CASSLDPGQGSDTQYF. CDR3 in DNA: TGCGCCAGCAGCTTGGATCCGGGACAGGGGTCAGATACGCAGTATTTT.

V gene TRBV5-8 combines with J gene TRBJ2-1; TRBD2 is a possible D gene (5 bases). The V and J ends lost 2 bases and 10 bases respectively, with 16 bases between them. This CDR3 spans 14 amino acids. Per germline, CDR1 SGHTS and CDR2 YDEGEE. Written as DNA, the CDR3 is TGTGCCAGCAGCTTCGGGATGGGGAATGAAGAGCAGTTCTTC. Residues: CASSFGMGNEEQFF.

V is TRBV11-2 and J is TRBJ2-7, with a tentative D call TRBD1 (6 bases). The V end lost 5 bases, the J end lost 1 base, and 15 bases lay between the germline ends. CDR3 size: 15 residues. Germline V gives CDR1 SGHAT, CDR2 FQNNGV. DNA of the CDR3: TGTGCCAGCAGCCAGGGGAGTAGCGCATCCTACGAGCAGTACTTC. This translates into CASSQGSSASYEQYF.

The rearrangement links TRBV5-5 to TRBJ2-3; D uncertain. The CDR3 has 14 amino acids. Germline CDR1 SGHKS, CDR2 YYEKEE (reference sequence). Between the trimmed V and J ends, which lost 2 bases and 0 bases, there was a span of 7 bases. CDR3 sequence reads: CASSFSTSTDTQYF. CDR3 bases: TGTGCCAGCAGCTTTAGCACAAGCACAGATACGCAGTATTTT.

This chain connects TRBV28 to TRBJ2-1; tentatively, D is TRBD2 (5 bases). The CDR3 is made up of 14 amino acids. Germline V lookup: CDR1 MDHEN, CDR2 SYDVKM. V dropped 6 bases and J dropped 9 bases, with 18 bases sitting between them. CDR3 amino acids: CASSHGGWAVEQFF. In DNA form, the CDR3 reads TGTGCCAGCAGCCACGGCGGGTGGGCCGTTGAGCAGTTCTTC.

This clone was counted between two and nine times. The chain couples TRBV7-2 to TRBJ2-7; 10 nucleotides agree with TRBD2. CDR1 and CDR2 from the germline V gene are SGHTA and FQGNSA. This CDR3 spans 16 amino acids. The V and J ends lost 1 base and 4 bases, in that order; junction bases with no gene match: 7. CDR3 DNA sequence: TGTGCCAGCAGCTTAGGGACTAGCGGAGGGATTTACGAGCAGTACTTC. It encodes CASSLGTSGGIYEQYF.

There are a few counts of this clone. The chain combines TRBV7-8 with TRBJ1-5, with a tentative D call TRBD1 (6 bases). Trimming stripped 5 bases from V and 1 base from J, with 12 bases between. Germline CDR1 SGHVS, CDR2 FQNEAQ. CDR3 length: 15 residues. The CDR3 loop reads CASSNEGGSNQPQHF. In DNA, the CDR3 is TGTGCCAGCAGCAATGAGGGGGGGAGCAATCAGCCCCAGCATTTT.

This CDR3 is CASSQGVGLADYEQFF. CDR3 bases: TGCGCCAGCAGCCAAGGGGTTGGGCTAGCGGATTATGAGCAGTTCTTC. The rearrangement uses TRBV4-3 and TRBJ2-1, with 7 bases identical to TRBD2. There are 16 residues in the CDR3. In germline, CDR1 is LGHNA, CDR2 YSLEER. V was clipped by 1 base and J by 8 bases; unmatched bases: 11.

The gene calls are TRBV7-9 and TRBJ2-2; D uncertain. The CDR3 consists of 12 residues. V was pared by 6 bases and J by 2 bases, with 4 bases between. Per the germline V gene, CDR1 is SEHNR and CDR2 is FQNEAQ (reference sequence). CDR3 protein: CASRLNTGELFF. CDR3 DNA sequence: TGTGCCAGCAGGCTAAACACCGGGGAGCTGTTTTTT.

The CDR3: CASVRTGVGETQYF. In DNA, the CDR3 is TGCGCCAGCGTGCGAACAGGGGTTGGAGAGACCCAGTACTTC. V usage is TRBV5-1 and J usage is TRBJ2-5; 7 positions match TRBD1. Germline CDR1 is SGHRS and CDR2 is YFSETQ. V lost 7 bases to trimming and J lost 4 bases; unmatched junction nucleotides: 10. The length of the CDR3 is 14 residues.

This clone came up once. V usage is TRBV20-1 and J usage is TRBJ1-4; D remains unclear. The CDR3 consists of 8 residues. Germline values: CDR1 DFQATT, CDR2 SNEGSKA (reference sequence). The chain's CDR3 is CTYPRLFF. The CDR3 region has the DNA TGCACTTACCCTAGGCTGTTTTTT.

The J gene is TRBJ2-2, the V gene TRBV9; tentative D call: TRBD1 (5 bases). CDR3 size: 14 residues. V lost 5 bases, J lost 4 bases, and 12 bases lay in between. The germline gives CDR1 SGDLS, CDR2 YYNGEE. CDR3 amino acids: CASRSQGSTGELFF. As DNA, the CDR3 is TGTGCCAGCAGAAGTCAGGGAAGCACCGGGGAGCTGTTTTTT.

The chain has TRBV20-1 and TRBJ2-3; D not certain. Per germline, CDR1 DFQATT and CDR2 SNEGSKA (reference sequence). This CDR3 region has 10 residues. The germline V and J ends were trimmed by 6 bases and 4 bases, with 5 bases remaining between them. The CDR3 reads CSALPDTQYF. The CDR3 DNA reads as TGCAGTGCCCTCCCAGATACGCAGTATTTT.

CDR3 sequence reads: CASSLTPGDTGELFF. The CDR3 nucleotides read TGTGCCAGCAGCTTAACCCCAGGGGACACCGGGGAGCTGTTTTTT. This chain connects TRBV7-2 to TRBJ2-2; D is perhaps TRBD1 (6 bases). Germline V gives CDR1 SGHTA, CDR2 FQGNSA. The CDR3 is 15 amino acids. V was clipped by 2 bases and J by 3 bases, with 10 bases between them.

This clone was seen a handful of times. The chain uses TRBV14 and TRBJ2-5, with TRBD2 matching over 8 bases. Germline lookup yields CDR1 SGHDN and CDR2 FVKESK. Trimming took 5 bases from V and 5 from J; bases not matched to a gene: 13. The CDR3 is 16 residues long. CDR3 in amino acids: CASSDNLAGGWETQYF. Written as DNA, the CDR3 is TGTGCCAGCAGCGACAACCTGGCGGGGGGTTGGGAGACCCAGTACTTC. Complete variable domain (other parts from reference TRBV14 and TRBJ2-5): EAGVTQFPSHSVIEKGQTVTLRCDPISGHDNLYWYRRVMGKEIKFLLHFVKESKQDESGMPNNRFLAERTGGTYSTLKVQPAELEDSGVYFCASSDNLAGGWETQYFGPGTRLLVL.

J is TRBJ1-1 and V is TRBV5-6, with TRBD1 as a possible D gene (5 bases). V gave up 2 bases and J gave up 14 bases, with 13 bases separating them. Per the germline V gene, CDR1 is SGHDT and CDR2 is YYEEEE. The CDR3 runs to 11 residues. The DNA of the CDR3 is TGTGCCAGCAGCTTATGGGGCGAGAACTTCTTT. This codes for CASSLWGENFF.

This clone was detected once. The CDR3 loop is CASSLGSARVGGELFF. The DNA of the CDR3 is TGTGCCAGCAGCTTAGGATCTGCTCGGGTGGGCGGGGAGCTGTTTTTT. V and J are TRBV7-2 and TRBJ2-2; D is undetermined. The CDR3 spans 16 residues. The germline CDR1 and CDR2 sequences are SGHTA and FQGNSA. V was pared by 1 base and J by 7 bases, with 16 bases between.

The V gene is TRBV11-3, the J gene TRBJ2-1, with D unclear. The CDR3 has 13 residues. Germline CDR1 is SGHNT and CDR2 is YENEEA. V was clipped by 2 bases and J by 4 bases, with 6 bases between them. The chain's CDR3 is CASSLKQYNEQFF. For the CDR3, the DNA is TGTGCCAGCAGCTTAAAACAATACAATGAGCAGTTCTTC.

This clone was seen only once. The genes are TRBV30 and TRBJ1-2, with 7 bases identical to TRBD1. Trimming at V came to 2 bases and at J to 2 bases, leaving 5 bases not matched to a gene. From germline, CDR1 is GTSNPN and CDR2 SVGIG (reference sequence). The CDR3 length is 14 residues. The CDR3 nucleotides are TGTGCCTGGAGTTCAGGGACAGAGAACTATGGCTACACCTTC. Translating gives CAWSSGTENYGYTF.

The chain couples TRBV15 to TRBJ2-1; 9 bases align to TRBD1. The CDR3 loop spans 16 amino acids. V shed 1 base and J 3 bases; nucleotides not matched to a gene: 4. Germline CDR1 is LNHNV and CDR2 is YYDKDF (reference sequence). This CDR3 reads CATSRAGTGNYNEQFF. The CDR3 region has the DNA TGTGCCACCAGCAGAGCCGGGACAGGGAACTACAATGAGCAGTTCTTC.

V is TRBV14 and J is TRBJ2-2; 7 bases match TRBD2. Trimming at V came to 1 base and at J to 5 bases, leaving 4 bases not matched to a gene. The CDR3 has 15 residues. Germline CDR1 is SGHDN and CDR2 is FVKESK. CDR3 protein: CASSQAGAGTGELFF. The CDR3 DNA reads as TGTGCCAGCAGCCAAGCGGGAGCGGGAACCGGGGAGCTGTTTTTT.